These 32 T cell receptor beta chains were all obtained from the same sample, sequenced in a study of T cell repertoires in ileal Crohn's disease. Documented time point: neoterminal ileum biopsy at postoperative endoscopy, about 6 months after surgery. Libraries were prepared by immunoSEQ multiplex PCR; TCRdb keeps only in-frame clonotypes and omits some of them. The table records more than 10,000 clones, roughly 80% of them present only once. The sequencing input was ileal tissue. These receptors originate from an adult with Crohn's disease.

DNA of the CDR3: TGTGCCAGCAGCCCTTTCACCGGGGAGCTGTTTTTT. Translating gives CASSPFTGELFF. This rearrangement joins TRBV7-2 to TRBJ2-2; D remains ambiguous. The CDR3 runs to 12 residues. CDR1 is SGHTA, CDR2 FQGNSA, per germline. V was cut by 5 bases and J by 4 bases, with 5 bases left in between.

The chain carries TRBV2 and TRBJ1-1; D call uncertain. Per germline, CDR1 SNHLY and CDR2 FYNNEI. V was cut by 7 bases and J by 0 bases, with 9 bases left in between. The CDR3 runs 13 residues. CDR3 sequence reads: CASTQQMNTEAFF. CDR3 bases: TGTGCCAGCACGCAACAGATGAACACTGAAGCTTTCTTT.

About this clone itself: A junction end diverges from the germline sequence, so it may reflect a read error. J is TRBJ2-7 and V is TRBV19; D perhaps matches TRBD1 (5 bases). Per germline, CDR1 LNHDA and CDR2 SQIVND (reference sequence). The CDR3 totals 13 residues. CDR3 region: CASSIEDTYGQYF. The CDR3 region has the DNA TGTGCCAGTAGTATAGAGGACACCTACGGGCAGTACTTC.

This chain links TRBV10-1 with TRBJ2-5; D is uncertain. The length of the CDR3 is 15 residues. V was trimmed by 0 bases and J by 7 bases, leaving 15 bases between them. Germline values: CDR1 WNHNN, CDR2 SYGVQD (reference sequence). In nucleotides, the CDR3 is TGCGCCAGCAGTGAGTCGATAGCCCAAAGCAGGACCCAGTACTTC. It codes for CASSESIAQSRTQYF.

DNA for the CDR3: TGCGCCAGCAGCTTGAGTAGCGGGGGTAACCACAATGAGCAGTTCTTC. Its translation is CASSLSSGGNHNEQFF. This chain links TRBV5-1 with TRBJ2-1; 9 bases align to TRBD2. The CDR3 has 16 residues. The germline V gene encodes CDR1 SGHRS and CDR2 YFSETQ. V lost 1 base to trimming and J lost 5 bases; unmatched junction nucleotides: 7. Using reference TRBV5-1 and TRBJ2-1 for the parts outside the CDR3, the full variable domain is KAGVTQTPRYLIKTRGQQVTLSCSPISGHRSVSWYQQTPGQGLQFLFEYFSETQRNKGNFPGRFSGRQFSNSRSEMNVSTLELGDSALYLCASSLSSGGNHNEQFFGPGTRLTVL.

The CDR3 nucleotides read TGTGCCACCAGCAGAGATAGAACAGGTCCTGAAGCTTTCTTT. It specifies CATSRDRTGPEAFF. V gene TRBV15 combines with J gene TRBJ1-1; D perhaps matches TRBD1 (5 bases). The V gene lost 0 bases and the J gene lost 6 bases, with 11 bases spanning the gap. From germline, CDR1 is LNHNV and CDR2 YYDKDF (reference sequence). This CDR3 is 14 amino acids long.

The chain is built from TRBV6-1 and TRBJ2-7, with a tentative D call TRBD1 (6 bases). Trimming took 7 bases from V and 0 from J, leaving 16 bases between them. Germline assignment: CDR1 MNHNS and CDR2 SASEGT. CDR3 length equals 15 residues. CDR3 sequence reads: CASTPKGDNSYEQYF. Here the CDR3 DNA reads TGTGCCAGCACCCCCAAGGGGGACAACTCCTACGAGCAGTACTTC.

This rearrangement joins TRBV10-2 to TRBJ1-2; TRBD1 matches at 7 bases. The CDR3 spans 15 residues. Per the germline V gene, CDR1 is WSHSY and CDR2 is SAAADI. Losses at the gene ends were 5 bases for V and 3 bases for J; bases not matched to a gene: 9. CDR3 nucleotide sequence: TGCGCCAGCAGTCCCCCACAGGGGATCGACTATGGCTACACCTTC. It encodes CASSPPQGIDYGYTF.

In DNA, the CDR3 is TGTGCCAGCAGCTTATCTTACAATCAGCCCCAGCATTTT. It translates to CASSLSYNQPQHF. V usage is TRBV11-2 and J usage is TRBJ1-5; D not certain. Trimming removed 2 bases from V and 3 bases from J, with 5 bases in between. The length of the CDR3 is 13 residues. CDR1 and CDR2 from the germline V gene are SGHAT and FQNNGV.

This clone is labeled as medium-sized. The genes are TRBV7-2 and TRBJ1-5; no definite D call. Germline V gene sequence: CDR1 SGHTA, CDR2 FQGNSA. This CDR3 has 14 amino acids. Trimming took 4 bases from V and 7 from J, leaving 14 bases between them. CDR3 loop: CASSSHQKRQPQHF. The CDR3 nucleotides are TGTGCCAGCAGCTCTCACCAAAAGAGGCAGCCCCAGCATTTT.

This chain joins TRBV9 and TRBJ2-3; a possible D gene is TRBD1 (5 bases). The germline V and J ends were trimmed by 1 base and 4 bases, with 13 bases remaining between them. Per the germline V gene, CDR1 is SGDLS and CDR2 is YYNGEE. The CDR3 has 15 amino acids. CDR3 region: CASSVFQGVADTQYF. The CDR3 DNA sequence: TGTGCCAGCAGCGTATTTCAAGGGGTCGCAGATACGCAGTATTTT.

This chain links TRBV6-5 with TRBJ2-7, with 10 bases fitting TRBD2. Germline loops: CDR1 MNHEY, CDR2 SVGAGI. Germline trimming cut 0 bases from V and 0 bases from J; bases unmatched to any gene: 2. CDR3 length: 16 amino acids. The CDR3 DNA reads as TGTGCCAGCAGTTACTCCCCTAGCGGGGGCTCCTACGAGCAGTACTTC. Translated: CASSYSPSGGSYEQYF.

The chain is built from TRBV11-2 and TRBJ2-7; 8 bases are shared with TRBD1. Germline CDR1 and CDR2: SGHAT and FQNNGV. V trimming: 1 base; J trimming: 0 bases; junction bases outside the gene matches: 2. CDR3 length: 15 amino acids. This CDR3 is CASSLATGGSYEQYF. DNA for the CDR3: TGTGCCAGCAGCTTAGCCACAGGGGGCTCCTACGAGCAGTACTTC.

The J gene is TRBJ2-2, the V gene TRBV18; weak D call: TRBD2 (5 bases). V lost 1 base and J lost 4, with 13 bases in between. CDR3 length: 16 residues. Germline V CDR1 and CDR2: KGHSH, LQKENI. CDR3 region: CASSPRPADRTGELFF. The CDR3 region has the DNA TGTGCCAGCTCACCACGCCCAGCGGATCGCACCGGGGAGCTGTTTTTT.

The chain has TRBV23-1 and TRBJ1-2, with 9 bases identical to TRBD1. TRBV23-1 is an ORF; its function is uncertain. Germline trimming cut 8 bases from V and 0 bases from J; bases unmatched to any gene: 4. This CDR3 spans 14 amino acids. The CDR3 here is CASGTGPPNYGYTF. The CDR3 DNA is TGCGCCAGCGGGACAGGGCCCCCTAACTATGGCTACACCTTC.

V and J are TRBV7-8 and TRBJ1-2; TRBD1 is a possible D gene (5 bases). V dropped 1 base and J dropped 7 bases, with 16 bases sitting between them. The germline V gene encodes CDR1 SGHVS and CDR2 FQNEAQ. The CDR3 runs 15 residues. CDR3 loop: CASSLGGQGIGGYTF. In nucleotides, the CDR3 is TGTGCCAGCAGCTTAGGTGGGCAGGGAATCGGTGGCTACACCTTC.

CDR3 bases: TGTGCCAGCTCGTCCGGACAGGTATTTTACGAGCAGTACTTC. Protein sequence: CASSSGQVFYEQYF. The chain employs TRBV18 and TRBJ2-7, with 7 positions matching TRBD1. V lost 6 bases and J lost 4; bases outside the gene matches: 9. CDR1 and CDR2 (germline): KGHSH, LQKENI. The CDR3 is 14 amino acids.

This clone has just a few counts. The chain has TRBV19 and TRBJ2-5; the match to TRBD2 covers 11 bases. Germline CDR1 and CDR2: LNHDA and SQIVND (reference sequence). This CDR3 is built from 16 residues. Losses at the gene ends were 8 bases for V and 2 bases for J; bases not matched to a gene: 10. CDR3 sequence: CASSPQLAGVQETQYF. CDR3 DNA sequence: TGTGCCAGTTCACCTCAACTAGCGGGAGTTCAAGAGACCCAGTACTTC.

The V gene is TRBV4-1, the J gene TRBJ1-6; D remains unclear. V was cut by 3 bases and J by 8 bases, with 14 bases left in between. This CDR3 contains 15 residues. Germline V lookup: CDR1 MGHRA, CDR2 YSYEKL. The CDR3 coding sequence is TGCGCCAGCAGCCAGTTTAGTGTCGGGGATTCACCCCTCCACTTT. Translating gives CASSQFSVGDSPLHF.

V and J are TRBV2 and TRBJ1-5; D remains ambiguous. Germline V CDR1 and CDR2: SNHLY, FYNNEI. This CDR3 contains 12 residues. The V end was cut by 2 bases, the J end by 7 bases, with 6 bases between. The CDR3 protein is CASSELIQPQHF. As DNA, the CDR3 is TGTGCCAGCAGTGAATTAATCCAGCCCCAGCATTTT.

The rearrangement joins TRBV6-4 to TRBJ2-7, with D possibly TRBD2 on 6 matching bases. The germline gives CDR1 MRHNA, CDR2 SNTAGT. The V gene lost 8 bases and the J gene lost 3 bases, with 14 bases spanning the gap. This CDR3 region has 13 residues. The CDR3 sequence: CASPGTSSYEQYF. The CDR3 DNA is TGTGCCAGCCCCGGGACTTCCAGCTACGAGCAGTACTTC.

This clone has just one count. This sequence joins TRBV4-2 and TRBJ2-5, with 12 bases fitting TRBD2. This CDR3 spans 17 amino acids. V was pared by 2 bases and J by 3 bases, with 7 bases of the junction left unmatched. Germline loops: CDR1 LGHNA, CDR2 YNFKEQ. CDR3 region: CASSQRTSGAGEETQYF. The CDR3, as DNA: TGTGCCAGCAGCCAAAGGACTAGCGGGGCCGGCGAAGAGACCCAGTACTTC.

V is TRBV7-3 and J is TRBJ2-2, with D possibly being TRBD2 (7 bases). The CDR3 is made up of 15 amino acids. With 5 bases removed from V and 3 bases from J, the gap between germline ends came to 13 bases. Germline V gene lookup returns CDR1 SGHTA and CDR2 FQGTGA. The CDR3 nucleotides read TGTGCCAGCAGCCCCTTAGGGGGGGACACCGGGGAGCTGTTTTTT. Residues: CASSPLGGDTGELFF. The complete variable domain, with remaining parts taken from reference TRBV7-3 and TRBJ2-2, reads GAGVSQTPSNKVTEKGKYVELRCDPISGHTALYWYRQSLGQGPEFLIYFQGTGAADDSGLPNDRFFAVRPEGSVSTLKIQRTERGDSAVYLCASSPLGGDTGELFFGEGSRLTVL.

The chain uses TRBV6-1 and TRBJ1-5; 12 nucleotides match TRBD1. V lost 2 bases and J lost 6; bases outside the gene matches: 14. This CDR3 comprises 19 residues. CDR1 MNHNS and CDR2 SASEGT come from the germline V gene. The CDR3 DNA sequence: TGTGCCAGCAGTGAAAGGGATTCCTTGGGACAGGGGGCCCGTCAGCCCCAGCATTTT. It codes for CASSERDSLGQGARQPQHF.

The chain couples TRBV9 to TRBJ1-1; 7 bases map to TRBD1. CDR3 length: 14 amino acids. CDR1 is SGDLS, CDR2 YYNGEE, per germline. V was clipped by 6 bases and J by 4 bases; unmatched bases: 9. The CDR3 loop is CASKTSGGGTEAFF. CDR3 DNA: TGTGCCAGCAAAACCTCAGGGGGAGGCACTGAAGCTTTCTTT.

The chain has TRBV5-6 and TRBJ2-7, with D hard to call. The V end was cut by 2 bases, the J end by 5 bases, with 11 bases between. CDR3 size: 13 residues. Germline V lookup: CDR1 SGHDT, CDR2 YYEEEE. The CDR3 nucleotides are TGTGCCAGCAGCTTTGCCGGTTCTCACGAGCAGTACTTC. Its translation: CASSFAGSHEQYF.

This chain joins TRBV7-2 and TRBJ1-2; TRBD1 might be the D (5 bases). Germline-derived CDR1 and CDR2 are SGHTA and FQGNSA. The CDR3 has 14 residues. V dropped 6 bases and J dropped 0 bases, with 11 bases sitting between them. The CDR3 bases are TGTGCCAGCAGTAAAGACAGTGCTAACTATGGCTACACCTTC. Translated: CASSKDSANYGYTF. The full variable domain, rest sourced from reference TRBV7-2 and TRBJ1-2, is GAGVSQSPSNKVTEKGKDVELRCDPISGHTALYWYRQSLGQGLEFLIYFQGNSAPDKSGLPSDRFSAERTGGSVSTLTIQRTQQEDSAVYLCASSKDSANYGYTFGSGTRLTVV.

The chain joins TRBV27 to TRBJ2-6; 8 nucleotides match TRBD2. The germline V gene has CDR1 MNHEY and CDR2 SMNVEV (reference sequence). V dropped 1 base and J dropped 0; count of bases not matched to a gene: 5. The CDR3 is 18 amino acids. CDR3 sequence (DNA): TGTGCCAGCAGTTTATTAATAGCGGGACGCTCTGGGGCCAACGTCCTGACTTTC. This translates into CASSLLIAGRSGANVLTF.

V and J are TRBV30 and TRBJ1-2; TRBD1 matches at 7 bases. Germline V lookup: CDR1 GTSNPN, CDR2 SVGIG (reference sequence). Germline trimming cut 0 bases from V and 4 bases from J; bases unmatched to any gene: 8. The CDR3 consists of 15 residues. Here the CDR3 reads CAWSVSRQGTYGYTF. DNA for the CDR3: TGTGCCTGGAGTGTATCCCGACAGGGCACCTATGGCTACACCTTC.

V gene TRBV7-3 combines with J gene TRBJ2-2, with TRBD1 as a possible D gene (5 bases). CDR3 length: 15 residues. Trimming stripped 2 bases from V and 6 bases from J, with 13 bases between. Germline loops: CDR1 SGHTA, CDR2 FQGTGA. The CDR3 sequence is CASSLVQGSAGELFF. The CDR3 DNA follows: TGTGCCAGCAGCTTAGTCCAGGGAAGTGCCGGGGAGCTGTTTTTT.

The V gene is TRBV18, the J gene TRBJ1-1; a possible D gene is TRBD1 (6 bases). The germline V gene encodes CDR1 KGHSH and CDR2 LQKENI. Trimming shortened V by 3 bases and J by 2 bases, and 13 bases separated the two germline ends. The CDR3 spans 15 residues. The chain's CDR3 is CASSPRQGSNTEAFF. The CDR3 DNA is TGTGCCAGCTCACCTCGTCAGGGGAGTAACACTGAAGCTTTCTTT.

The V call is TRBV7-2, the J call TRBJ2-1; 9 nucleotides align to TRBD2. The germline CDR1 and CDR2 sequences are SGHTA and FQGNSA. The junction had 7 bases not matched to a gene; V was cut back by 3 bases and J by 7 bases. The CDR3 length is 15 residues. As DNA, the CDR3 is TGTGCCAGCAGCTTTAGTCCTAGCGGGATGAATGAGCAGTTCTTC. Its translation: CASSFSPSGMNEQFF.